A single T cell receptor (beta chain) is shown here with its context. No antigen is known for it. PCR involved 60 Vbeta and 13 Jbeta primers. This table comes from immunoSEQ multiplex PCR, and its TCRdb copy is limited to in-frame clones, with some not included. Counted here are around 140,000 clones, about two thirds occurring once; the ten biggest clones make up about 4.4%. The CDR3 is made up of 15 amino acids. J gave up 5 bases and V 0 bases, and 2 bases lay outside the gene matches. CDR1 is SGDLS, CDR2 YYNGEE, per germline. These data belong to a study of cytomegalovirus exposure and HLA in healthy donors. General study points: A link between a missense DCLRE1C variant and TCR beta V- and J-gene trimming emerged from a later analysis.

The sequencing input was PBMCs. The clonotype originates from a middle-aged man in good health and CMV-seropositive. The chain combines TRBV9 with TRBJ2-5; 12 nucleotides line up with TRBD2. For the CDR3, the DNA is TGTGCCAGCAGCGTAGGGCTAGCGGGAGGGGAGACCCAGTACTTC. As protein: CASSVGLAGGETQYF.